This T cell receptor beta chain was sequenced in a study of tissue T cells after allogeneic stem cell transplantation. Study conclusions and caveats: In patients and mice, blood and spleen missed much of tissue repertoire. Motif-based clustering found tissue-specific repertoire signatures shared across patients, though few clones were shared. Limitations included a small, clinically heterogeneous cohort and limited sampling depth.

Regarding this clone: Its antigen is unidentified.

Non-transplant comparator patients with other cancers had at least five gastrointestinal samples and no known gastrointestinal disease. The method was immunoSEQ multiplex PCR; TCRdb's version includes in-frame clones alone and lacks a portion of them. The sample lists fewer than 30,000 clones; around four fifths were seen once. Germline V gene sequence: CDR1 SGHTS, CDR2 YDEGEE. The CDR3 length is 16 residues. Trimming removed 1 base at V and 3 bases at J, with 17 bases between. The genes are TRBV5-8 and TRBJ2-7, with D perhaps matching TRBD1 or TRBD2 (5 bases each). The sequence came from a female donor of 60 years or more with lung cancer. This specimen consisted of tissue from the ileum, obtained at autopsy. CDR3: CASSLHRGNPFYEQYF. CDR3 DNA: TGTGCCAGCAGCTTGCATCGGGGCAACCCTTTCTACGAGCAGTACTTC.